The 8 T cell receptor beta chains presented below share a single source sample, sequenced in a study of T cells in pancreatic ductal adenocarcinoma. Produced via immunoSEQ multiplex PCR; TCRdb's table is partial and in-frame only. The sample has about 97,000 clones, about 95% seen once. Selected pancreatic ductal adenocarcinoma patients had undergone surgery without neoadjuvant therapy. Sequenced material: PBMCs. Receptors were obtained from a human donor with pancreatic ductal adenocarcinoma.

Concerning this clone: The same CDR3 also results from other DNA sequences found in this sample. The V call is TRBV7-9, the J call TRBJ2-7; D possibly corresponds to TRBD1 (5 bases). Germline loops: CDR1 SEHNR, CDR2 FQNEAQ (reference sequence). The CDR3 sequence is 12 residues long. Trimming removed 4 bases from V and 2 bases from J, with 6 bases in between. CDR3 coding DNA: TGTGCCAGCAGCTCACAGGCCTACGAGCAGTACTTC. Residues: CASSSQAYEQYF.

The V call is TRBV9, the J call TRBJ2-2, with 10 bases identical to TRBD2. Germline V gene lookup returns CDR1 SGDLS and CDR2 YYNGEE. The CDR3 extends over 18 amino acids. V lost 4 bases, J lost 2 bases, and 11 bases stayed unmatched. DNA for the CDR3: TGTGCCAGCAGCTCCCGTAGCGGGAGGCGAGTAAACACCGGGGAGCTGTTTTTT. It specifies CASSSRSGRRVNTGELFF.

This chain uses TRBV21-1 with TRBJ1-1; the table's D call, TRBD1, was not checked against the DNA. TRBV21-1 is noted as a pseudogene. This CDR3 has 14 residues. The CDR3 sequence is CASARDRAYTEAFF. The DNA for the CDR3 is TGTGCCAGCGCCCGGGACAGGGCATACACTGAAGCTTTCTTT.

The chain couples TRBV28 to TRBJ1-1; 9 nucleotides match TRBD1. This CDR3 spans 15 amino acids. The V gene end was trimmed by 0 bases and the J gene end by 5 bases; junction bases not matched to a gene: 4. In germline, CDR1 is MDHEN, CDR2 SYDVKM. CDR3 in DNA: TGTGCCAGCAGTTTATGGGACAGGGGTAGTACTGAAGCTTTCTTT. As protein: CASSLWDRGSTEAFF.

Notes on this clone: Other DNA sequences within the sample encode an identical CDR3. This sequence joins TRBV5-1 and TRBJ2-5; tentatively, D is TRBD1 (5 bases). The CDR3 length is 11 residues. Per germline, CDR1 SGHRS and CDR2 YFSETQ. The ends were cut back, 5 bases at V and 5 bases at J, with 7 bases in the middle. The CDR3 DNA reads as TGCGCCAGCAGGGGGCAGGAGACCCAGTACTTC. This codes for CASRGQETQYF.

V usage is TRBV7-2 and J usage is TRBJ2-7; maybe TRBD2 (7 bases). This CDR3 is built from 13 residues. V was trimmed by 10 bases and J by 4 bases, leaving 17 bases between them. The germline V gene encodes CDR1 SGHTA and CDR2 FQGNSA. DNA of the CDR3: TGTGCCACGGCTCGGGGGCGGGGGTACGAGCAGTACTTC. This sequence encodes CATARGRGYEQYF. Filled out from reference TRBV7-2 and TRBJ2-7, the complete variable domain reads GAGVSQSPSNKVTEKGKDVELRCDPISGHTALYWYRQSLGQGLEFLIYFQGNSAPDKSGLPSDRFSAERTGGSVSTLTIQRTQQEDSAVYLCATARGRGYEQYFGPGTRLTVT.

The chain employs TRBV4-1 and TRBJ2-7, with a weak D call TRBD2 (6 bases). This CDR3 has 14 amino acids. V lost 1 base and J 3 bases, leaving 10 bases between the germline ends. The V gene's germline CDR1 is MGHRA and CDR2 YSYEKL. The DNA of the CDR3 is TGCGCCAGCAGCCAAGGACTAGAGGGCTACGAGCAGTACTTC. Translating it yields CASSQGLEGYEQYF.

The V call is TRBV29-1, the J call TRBJ2-7; 11 bases are a match to TRBD2. The germline CDR1 and CDR2 sequences are SQVTM and ANQGSEA. V lost 4 bases, J lost 1 base, and 3 bases stayed unmatched. The CDR3 has 14 amino acids. The CDR3 region has the DNA TGCAGCGTTGGGGGACTAGCGGAGTCCTACGAGCAGTACTTC. The encoded protein is CSVGGLAESYEQYF.